A single sample is the source of the 28 T cell receptor beta chains below, sequenced in a study of blood T cell repertoires in COVID-19 (dated by TCRdb to 2018 to 2021). Libraries were constructed by the immunoSEQ multiplex PCR assay. Drawn from immuneACCESS, this table holds only the in-frame rearrangements with V and J called that TCRdb kept. Clones are partly lost; checked studies trace under half to an unresolved V gene and leave the rest unexplained. The sample table lists about 160,000 clones, about four fifths of them with a count of one. The top ten hold more than 6.5% of the sample. The sequenced sample was peripheral blood. Receptor source: a woman aged 55-70 years with COVID-19, enrolled during active disease.

The chain joins TRBV5-1 to TRBJ1-3, with 7 bases identical to TRBD1. The germline CDR1 and CDR2 sequences are SGHRS and YFSETQ. CDR3 length equals 14 residues. J lost 4 bases, V lost 3 bases, and 4 bases had no gene match. This CDR3 is CASSSTGNGNTIYF. CDR3 in DNA: TGCGCCAGCAGCTCGACAGGGAACGGAAACACCATATATTTT. Full variable domain (rest looked up from reference TRBV5-1 and TRBJ1-3): KAGVTQTPRYLIKTRGQQVTLSCSPISGHRSVSWYQQTPGQGLQFLFEYFSETQRNKGNFPGRFSGRQFSNSRSEMNVSTLELGDSALYLCASSSTGNGNTIYFGEGSWLTVV.

This clone occurred a few times. The CDR3 DNA reads TGTGCCACCAGCAGAGGCCGACGGGGGGGGAATTCACCCCTCCACTTT. As protein: CATSRGRRGGNSPLHF. The rearrangement joins TRBV15 to TRBJ1-6; D is possibly TRBD1 (5 bases). Germline V CDR1 and CDR2: LNHNV, YYDKDF (reference sequence). The CDR3 sequence is 16 residues long. Trimming left V 1 base short and J 7 bases short, with 14 bases between.

The genes are TRBV11-1 and TRBJ2-7, with 8 bases that match TRBD1. The ends lost 5 bases at V and 6 bases at J; junction bases unmatched: 12. CDR1 and CDR2 (germline): SGHAT, FQDESV (reference sequence). This CDR3 has 15 residues. The CDR3 sequence is CASSPSGGALGEQYF. CDR3 DNA: TGTGCCAGCAGCCCGTCAGGGGGCGCTTTGGGCGAGCAGTACTTC.

The chain recombines TRBV5-1 with TRBJ1-2; D unresolved. V was clipped by 0 bases and J by 3 bases, with 9 bases between them. This CDR3 comprises 14 residues. CDR1 and CDR2 (germline): SGHRS, YFSETQ. This CDR3 is CASSLVASDYGYTF. CDR3 DNA sequence: TGCGCCAGCAGCTTGGTTGCGTCTGACTATGGCTACACCTTC. Using reference TRBV5-1 and TRBJ1-2 for the parts outside the CDR3, the full variable domain is KAGVTQTPRYLIKTRGQQVTLSCSPISGHRSVSWYQQTPGQGLQFLFEYFSETQRNKGNFPGRFSGRQFSNSRSEMNVSTLELGDSALYLCASSLVASDYGYTFGSGTRLTVV.

The chain combines TRBV6-6 with TRBJ1-2; D is uncertain. The CDR3 consists of 13 residues. The V end was cut by 0 bases, the J end by 5 bases, with 7 bases between. CDR1 and CDR2 (germline): MNHNY, SVGAGI (reference sequence). Here the CDR3 reads CASSYSHNYGYTF. The CDR3 region has the DNA TGTGCCAGCAGTTACTCGCACAATTATGGCTACACCTTC.

Written as DNA, the CDR3 is TGTGCCAGCAGTTGGACTAAAGGGACGTTGAATTCACCCCTCCACTTT. Amino acid sequence: CASSWTKGTLNSPLHF. The chain has TRBV6-5 and TRBJ1-6; the D gene is possibly TRBD1 (5 bases). Trimming shortened V by 4 bases and J by 7 bases, and 17 bases separated the two germline ends. CDR3 length: 16 residues. Germline assignment: CDR1 MNHEY and CDR2 SVGAGI.

This sequence joins TRBV4-1 and TRBJ1-4; D possibly corresponds to TRBD1 (5 bases). Germline V CDR1 and CDR2: MGHRA, YSYEKL. V lost 2 bases to trimming and J lost 3 bases, with 10 bases between them. The CDR3 extends over 15 amino acids. The CDR3 DNA reads as TGCGCCAGCAGCCAACTAGGGGTTTCTAATGAAAAACTGTTTTTT. It is translated as CASSQLGVSNEKLFF.

The chain links TRBV19 to TRBJ1-2, with 9 bases aligning to TRBD1. The CDR3 runs 16 residues. Germline values: CDR1 LNHDA, CDR2 SQIVND (reference sequence). Germline trimming cut 4 bases from V and 3 bases from J; bases unmatched to any gene: 9. CDR3 sequence: CASSTKRDRVDYGYTF. The CDR3 nucleotides are TGTGCCAGTAGTACCAAAAGGGACAGGGTGGACTATGGCTACACCTTC.

The J gene is TRBJ2-5, the V gene TRBV6-6, with 8 bases identical to TRBD2. Looked up from germline, CDR1 is MNHNY and CDR2 is SVGAGI (reference sequence). The CDR3 has 16 amino acids. Trimming at V came to 6 bases and at J to 2 bases, leaving 11 bases not matched to a gene. The CDR3: CASRAPGGGRQETQYF. The CDR3 DNA reads as TGTGCCAGCAGGGCCCCGGGGGGGGGCAGGCAAGAGACCCAGTACTTC.

This chain's CDR3 is CASSPVGSGSPTQYF. Here the CDR3 DNA reads TGTGCCAGCAGCCCCGTGGGTAGCGGGAGTCCGACCCAGTACTTC. The chain carries TRBV7-6 and TRBJ2-5; 9 bases match TRBD2. The CDR3 runs to 15 residues. V shed 5 bases and J 7 bases; nucleotides not matched to a gene: 11. The germline gives CDR1 SGHVS, CDR2 FNYEAQ.

A remark on this clone: One end of the junction does not line up with germline, which may come from a read error. V usage is TRBV7-3 and J usage is TRBJ2-3, with TRBD1 matching 9 bases. The germline V gene encodes CDR1 SGHTA and CDR2 FQGTGA. The length of the CDR3 is 17 residues. CDR3 in amino acids: CASNLGKLTGGADTQYF. The CDR3 nucleotides are TGTGCCAGCAACTTAGGAAAATTAACAGGGGGCGCAGATACGCAGTATTTT.

This clone appeared once. The chain joins TRBV29-1 to TRBJ2-2; 12 nucleotides align to TRBD2. The J segment lost 7 bases and the V segment lost 3 bases, leaving 6 bases of the junction unmatched. CDR1 SQVTM and CDR2 ANQGSEA come from the germline V gene. This CDR3 is 15 amino acids long. CDR3 region: CSVDWLAGGRGELFF. The CDR3 nucleotides are TGCAGCGTTGACTGGCTAGCGGGGGGGCGCGGGGAGCTGTTTTTT.

This clone appeared once. The rearrangement joins TRBV6-6 to TRBJ2-7; D not certain. Germline CDR1 and CDR2: MNHNY and SVGAGI (reference sequence). This CDR3 contains 14 residues. Trimming pared 3 bases from V and 3 bases from J, leaving 12 bases between. CDR3 in DNA: TGTGCCAGCAGTTATAATCCGGGTAGCTACGAGCAGTACGTC. Protein sequence: CASSYNPGSYEQYV.

The chain carries TRBV5-1 and TRBJ2-1; 9 bases agree with TRBD2. CDR3 size: 15 residues. The ends lost 3 bases at V and 7 bases at J; junction bases unmatched: 8. Germline CDR1 SGHRS, CDR2 YFSETQ. In nucleotides, the CDR3 is TGCGCCAGCAGCTCATTAGGGCTAGCGGGAAATGAGCAGTTCTTC. Translated: CASSSLGLAGNEQFF.

This clone appeared once. The chain uses TRBV5-6 and TRBJ2-7; TRBD1 agrees at 9 bases. With V trimmed by 4 bases and J by 0 bases, 8 bases remained unmatched. In germline, CDR1 is SGHDT, CDR2 YYEEEE. The CDR3 is 16 residues long. CDR3 nucleotides: TGTGCCAGCAGCATGACAGGGGGAGTGCGCTCCTACGAGCAGTACGTC. This encodes CASSMTGGVRSYEQYV.

This clone was detected only a few times. The chain has TRBV7-9 and TRBJ2-7; D is possibly TRBD1 (5 bases). Trimming took off 2 bases at V and 2 bases at J, with 10 bases between the two ends. CDR1 is SEHNR and CDR2 is FQNEAQ in the germline V gene (reference sequence). The CDR3 contains 14 residues. The CDR3 sequence: CASSLNRNTYEQYF. CDR3 DNA: TGTGCCAGCAGCTTAAACAGGAACACCTACGAGCAGTACTTC. Looking up the rest from reference TRBV7-9 and TRBJ2-7 gives the full variable domain: DTGVSQNPRHKITKRGQNVTFRCDPISEHNRLYWYRQTLGQGPEFLTYFQNEAQLEKSRLLSDRFSAERPKGSFSTLEIQRTEQGDSAMYLCASSLNRNTYEQYFGPGTRLTVT.

The chain couples TRBV6-5 to TRBJ2-7, with D possibly being TRBD1 (5 bases). Per the germline V gene, CDR1 is MNHEY and CDR2 is SVGAGI. The germline V and J ends were trimmed by 6 bases and 1 base, with 10 bases remaining between them. The CDR3 consists of 13 residues. Here the CDR3 reads CASSTGTSYEQYV. DNA of the CDR3: TGTGCCAGCAGCACAGGAACTTCCTACGAGCAGTACGTC.

The V and J genes are TRBV18 and TRBJ2-7; tentatively, D is TRBD1 (5 bases). With 3 bases removed from V and 1 base from J, the gap between germline ends came to 7 bases. Per the germline V gene, CDR1 is KGHSH and CDR2 is LQKENI. The length of the CDR3 is 13 residues. The CDR3 loop reads CASSPDKSYEQYV. In nucleotides, the CDR3 is TGTGCCAGCTCACCGGACAAGTCCTACGAGCAGTACGTC.

This chain connects TRBV11-2 to TRBJ2-7; possible D gene TRBD2, 5 bases. Germline V CDR1 and CDR2: SGHAT, FQNNGV. V was pared by 5 bases and J by 2 bases, with 13 bases between. The CDR3 covers 14 residues. As DNA, the CDR3 is TGTGCCAGCAGCCCTACTGGGAGTACCTACGAGCAGTACGTC. Encoded protein: CASSPTGSTYEQYV.

This clone was detected ten times or more. V gene TRBV12-5 combines with J gene TRBJ2-1; D not resolved. Deletions cut 2 bases from V and 1 base from J, with 3 bases between. In germline, CDR1 is LGHNT, CDR2 FRNRAP. The CDR3 runs to 13 residues. This CDR3 reads CASGLSSYNEQFF. Here the CDR3 DNA reads TGTGCTAGTGGTTTGTCTTCCTACAATGAGCAGTTCTTC.

This clone was detected only a few times. CDR3 amino acids: CASSYSHPTDGYTF. Here the CDR3 DNA reads TGTGCCAGCAGTTACTCCCACCCCACGGATGGCTACACCTTC. V usage is TRBV6-6 and J usage is TRBJ1-2, with D unclear. The CDR3 is 14 residues long. Trimming took off 0 bases at V and 6 bases at J, with 11 bases between the two ends. Per the germline V gene, CDR1 is MNHNY and CDR2 is SVGAGI (reference sequence).

The chain uses TRBV13 and TRBJ1-1; 7 positions agree with TRBD1. The CDR3 is 16 amino acids. The J segment lost 3 bases and the V segment lost 5 bases, leaving 12 bases of the junction unmatched. Germline V CDR1 and CDR2: PRHDT, FYEKMQ (reference sequence). This chain's CDR3 is CASSPRQGTRHTEAFF. DNA of the CDR3: TGTGCCAGCAGCCCACGACAGGGTACCCGGCACACTGAAGCTTTCTTT.

The chain employs TRBV28 and TRBJ2-7, with a weak D call TRBD1 (5 bases). Germline V lookup: CDR1 MDHEN, CDR2 SYDVKM. CDR3 length equals 14 residues. Between the trimmed V and J ends, which lost 7 bases and 6 bases, there was a span of 19 bases. The CDR3 loop is CASTSGIRYGEQYF. In nucleotides, the CDR3 is TGTGCCAGCACTTCAGGGATTAGGTACGGCGAGCAGTACTTC.

V gene TRBV18 combines with J gene TRBJ1-3; the D gene is possibly TRBD1 (5 bases). Germline-derived CDR1 and CDR2 are KGHSH and LQKENI. The V end was cut by 6 bases, the J end by 0 bases, with 12 bases between. The CDR3 has 15 amino acids. DNA of the CDR3: TGTGCCAGCTCCCAAACAGGTAGCTCTGGAAACACCATATATTTT. Translation: CASSQTGSSGNTIYF.

The chain employs TRBV30 and TRBJ2-5; D remains unclear. V was clipped by 3 bases and J by 4 bases, with 9 bases between them. The CDR3 contains 12 residues. CDR1 and CDR2 from the germline V gene are GTSNPN and SVGIG (reference sequence). CDR3 sequence reads: CAWSLVGETQYF. The CDR3 DNA is TGTGCCTGGAGCCTAGTGGGAGAGACCCAGTACTTC.

The chain is built from TRBV19 and TRBJ2-1, with D perhaps TRBD2 (5 bases). V lost 4 bases to trimming and J lost 1 base, with 11 bases between them. The length of the CDR3 is 15 residues. The germline gives CDR1 LNHDA, CDR2 SQIVND (reference sequence). CDR3 region: CASSRRVGSYNEQFF. The CDR3 DNA sequence: TGTGCCAGTAGTAGGCGGGTCGGATCCTACAATGAGCAGTTCTTC.

The chain has TRBV9 and TRBJ2-2; D is possibly TRBD2 (5 bases). CDR1 and CDR2 from the germline V gene are SGDLS and YYNGEE. The CDR3 extends over 14 amino acids. V gave up 2 bases and J gave up 0 bases, with 5 bases separating them. The DNA of the CDR3 is TGTGCCAGCAGCGTGGACTCGAACACCGGGGAGCTGTTTTTT. Protein: CASSVDSNTGELFF.

The rearrangement links TRBV27 to TRBJ1-4, with 7 bases identical to TRBD1. The CDR3 consists of 15 residues. CDR1 is MNHEY and CDR2 is SMNVEV in the germline V gene (reference sequence). Unmatched junction bases numbered 5, after V lost 2 bases and J lost 5 bases. The CDR3 is CASSLGVTGNEKLFF. CDR3 in DNA: TGTGCCAGCAGTTTAGGGGTGACAGGGAATGAAAAACTGTTTTTT.